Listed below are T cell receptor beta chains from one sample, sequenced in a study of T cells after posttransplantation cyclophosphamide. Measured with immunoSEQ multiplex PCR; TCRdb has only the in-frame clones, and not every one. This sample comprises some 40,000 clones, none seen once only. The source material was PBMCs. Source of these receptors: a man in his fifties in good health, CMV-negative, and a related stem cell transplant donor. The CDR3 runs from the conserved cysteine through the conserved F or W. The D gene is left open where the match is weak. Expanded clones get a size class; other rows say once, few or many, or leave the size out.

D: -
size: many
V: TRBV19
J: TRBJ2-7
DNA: TGTGCCAGTAGTTCCCGGGGTAGCGGACTCTCCTACGAGCAGTACTTC
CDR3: CASSSRGSGLSYEQYF

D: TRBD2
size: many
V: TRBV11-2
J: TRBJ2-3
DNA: TGTGCCAGCAGGCGGACTAGCGGGGGGACCACAGATACGCAGTATTTT
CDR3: CASRRTSGGTTDTQYF

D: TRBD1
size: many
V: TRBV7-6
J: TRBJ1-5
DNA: TGTGCCAGCAGCTTGGGACAGGGGCTCAATCAGCCCCAGCATTTT
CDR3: CASSLGQGLNQPQHF

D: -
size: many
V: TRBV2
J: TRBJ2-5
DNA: TGTGCCAGCAGGCCTGACTACGTCCAAGAGACCCAGTACTTC
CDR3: CASRPDYVQETQYF

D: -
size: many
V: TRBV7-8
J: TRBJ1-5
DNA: TGTGCCAGCAGCTTATTCGGGGTAAGCAATCAGCCCCAGCATTTT
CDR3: CASSLFGVSNQPQHF

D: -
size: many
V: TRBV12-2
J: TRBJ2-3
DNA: TGTGCAAGTCGCTTTAGTTTTTGGCGGGTACACACAGATACGCAGTATTTT
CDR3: CASRFSFWRVHTDTQYF

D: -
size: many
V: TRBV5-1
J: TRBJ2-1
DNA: TGCGCCAGCAGCTTGGCTGCACTGAGCAATGAGCAGTTCTTC
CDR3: CASSLAALSNEQFF

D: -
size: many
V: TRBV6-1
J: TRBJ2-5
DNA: TGTGCCAGCAGTGAAGGTGACGAGTGGAGAGAGACCCAGTACTTC
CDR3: CASSEGDEWRETQYF

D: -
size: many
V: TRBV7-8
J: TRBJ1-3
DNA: TGTGCCAGCAGCCCTATGTCCAGGACAGCACTATTCTCTGGAAACACCATATATTTT
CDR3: CASSPMSRTALFSGNTIYF

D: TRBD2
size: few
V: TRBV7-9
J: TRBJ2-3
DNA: TGTGCCAGCAGCTTGGCAGCGGGGGGCACAGATACGCAGTATTTT
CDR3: CASSLAAGGTDTQYF

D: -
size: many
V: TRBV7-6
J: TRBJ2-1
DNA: TGTGCCAGCAGCTTAGCGGGCAGCTCCTACAATGAGCAGTTCTTC
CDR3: CASSLAGSSYNEQFF

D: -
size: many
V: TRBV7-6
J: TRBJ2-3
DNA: TGTGCCAGCAGCCCCTATAGCGGTTCTAGCACAGATACGCAGTATTTT
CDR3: CASSPYSGSSTDTQYF

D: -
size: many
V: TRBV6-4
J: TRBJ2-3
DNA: TGTGCCAGCAGTGACCCAAACGGGGGTTCGGATACGCAGTATTTT
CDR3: CASSDPNGGSDTQYF

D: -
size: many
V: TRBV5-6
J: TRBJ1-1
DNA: TGTGCCAGCAGCTTGAACCTCCGGGAAGAAGACACTGAAGCTTTCTTT
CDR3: CASSLNLREEDTEAFF

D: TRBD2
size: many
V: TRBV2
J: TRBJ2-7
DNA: TGTGCCAGCAGTCACAAGGATAGCGGGAGTATCGCTTTCTACGAGCAGTACTTC
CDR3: CASSHKDSGSIAFYEQYF

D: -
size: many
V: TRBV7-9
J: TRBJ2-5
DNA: TGTGCCAGCAGCGCGGGACTCCACCCCCAAGAGACCCAGTACTTC
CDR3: CASSAGLHPQETQYF

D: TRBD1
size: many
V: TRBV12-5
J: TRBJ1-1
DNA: TGTGCTAGTGGCGTGTGGACAGGAGACACTGAAGCTTTCTTT
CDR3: CASGVWTGDTEAFF

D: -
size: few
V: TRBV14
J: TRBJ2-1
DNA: TGTGCCAGCAGCCGGACAGGAGGGGGAAATGAGCAGTTCTTC
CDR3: CASSRTGGGNEQFF

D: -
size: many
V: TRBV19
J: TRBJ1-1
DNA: TGTGCCAGTAGTATAGATCTTGGAGTGAACACTGAAGCTTTCTTT
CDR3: CASSIDLGVNTEAFF

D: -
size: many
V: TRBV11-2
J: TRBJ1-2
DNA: TGTGCCAGCAGCTTAGTGCTGACTCTAGACTATGGCTACACCTTC
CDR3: CASSLVLTLDYGYTF

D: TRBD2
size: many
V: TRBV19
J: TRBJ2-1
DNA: TGTGCCAGTAGTATAGATCTCCCGCTAGCGGGAGGCACCTACAATGAGCAGTTCTTC
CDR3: CASSIDLPLAGGTYNEQFF

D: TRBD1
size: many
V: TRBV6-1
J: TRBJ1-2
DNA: TGTGCCAGCAGTGCAATAGGACAGGGGACGAACTATGGCTACACCTTC
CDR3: CASSAIGQGTNYGYTF

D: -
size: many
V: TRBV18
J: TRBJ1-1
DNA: TGTGCCAGCTCACCTGACAGACTGAACACTGAAGCTTTCTTT
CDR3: CASSPDRLNTEAFF

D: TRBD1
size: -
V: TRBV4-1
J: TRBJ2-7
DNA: TGCGCCAGCAGCCAAGGTACAGGGGGTCGTAGCTACGAGCAGTACTTC
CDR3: CASSQGTGGRSYEQYF

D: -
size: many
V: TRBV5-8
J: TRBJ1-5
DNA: TGTGCCAGCAGCTTTTCAAGGGGCCTTCTAAGCAATCAGCCCCAGCATTTT
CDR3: CASSFSRGLLSNQPQHF

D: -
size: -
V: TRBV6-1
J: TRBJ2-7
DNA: TGTGCCGGCAGTTTGAGGTGGAGGGACTACGAGCAGTACTTC
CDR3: CAGSLRWRDYEQYF

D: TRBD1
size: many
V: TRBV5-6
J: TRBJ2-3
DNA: TGTGCCAGCAGTACAGGGGGAATTACAGATACGCAGTATTTT
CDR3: CASSTGGITDTQYF

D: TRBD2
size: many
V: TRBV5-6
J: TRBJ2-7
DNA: TGTGCCAGCAGCCCGCCGGGACTAGCGGGAGAGCAGTACTTC
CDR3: CASSPPGLAGEQYF

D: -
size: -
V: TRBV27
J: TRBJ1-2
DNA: TGTGCCAGCAGTTTAGGAGGGGATGGCTACACCTTC
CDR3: CASSLGGDGYTF

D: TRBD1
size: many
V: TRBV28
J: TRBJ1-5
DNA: TGTGCCAGCAGCCTAAACGCTGTTAAGGGACAGGGAGTACGGGGCAATCAGCCCCAGCATTTT
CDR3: CASSLNAVKGQGVRGNQPQHF